The rows below give T cell receptor beta chains drawn from one sample of a study of shared clonotypes between healthy human individuals. The method was immunoSEQ multiplex PCR; TCRdb's version includes in-frame clones alone and lacks a portion of them. The repertoire holds millions of clones, with 85% to 95% as singletons. Material: naive CD4+ T cells sorted from blood. The receptors shown here come from a man in his late teens or twenties in good health. Each CDR3 is given without its conserved first and last residue.

v_call,cdr3_aa
TRBV29-1,SVGESGGNTIY
TRBV27,ASRTGGSPYNEQF
TRBV5-6,ASSRVTSETQY
TRBV5-1,ASSPSSANRVKVNVLT
TRBV27,ASSFSGQGSLA
TRBV6-6,ASRGLGPNTEAF
TRBV2,ASQVNTEAF
TRBV30,AWSVGSGDTEAF
TRBV2,ASSEAGLSEAF
TRBV6-5,ASSSIGGEAF
TRBV27,ASSLSQGQLETQY
TRBV7-3,ASSFWGRGISNTGELF
TRBV5-6,ASSLVDFQGIQY
TRBV28,ASSLDSWSFNQPQH
TRBV30,AWSAERGGNTGELF
TRBV7-2,ASDRRDLGELF
TRBV9,ASSARLALNEQY
TRBV11-2,ASSLEGQLYNEQF
TRBV10-1,ASSAGTGGNNEQF
TRBV7-8,ASSLRVRTPTGTDTQY
TRBV7-3,ASSRGPGDTQY
TRBV11-2,ASSRQGNTGELF
TRBV9,ASSPPAGVHYEQY